The clone carrying this T cell receptor beta chain has only a few counts. The data originate from a study of blood T cell repertoires in COVID-19. Study in general: T cells, B-cell-depleted T cells, or PBMCs supplied cDNA or gDNA.

Seattle's cohort entered during active infection and was followed longitudinally. Authors' analysis steps: Estimated nucleated cell counts came from reference gene primer amplification. Profiled with immunoSEQ multiplex PCR; TCRdb holds only in-frame clones, not every one. Clone size and V and J calls were adopted from that table, with D and trimming inferred from the DNA. In the table there are about 130,000 clones, approximately 90% of which are singletons. Germline V gene lookup returns CDR1 MNHNS and CDR2 SASEGT. CDR3 length: 15 amino acids. V was clipped by 0 bases and J by 8 bases; unmatched bases: 6.

The chain links TRBV6-1 to TRBJ1-4, with 7 bases matching TRBD1. The sample taken for sequencing was peripheral blood. This receptor was identified in a man aged 60 to 69 with COVID-19, enrolled during active disease. The CDR3 loop reads CASSEAVGGPEKLFF. The CDR3 DNA follows: TGTGCCAGCAGTGAAGCGGTAGGGGGCCCGGAAAAACTGTTTTTT.